The entry that follows covers one T cell receptor beta chain sequence. The antigen is unknown. This sample was taken from a study of vaccination effects on CD4 cells after COVID-19. Sequencing used immunoSEQ multiplex PCR; TCRdb keeps in-frame clones, though not all of them. The table includes roughly 24,000 clones, over 75% detected once. After removal of 6 bases from V and 4 bases from J, the junction contained 1 base not matched to a gene. The CDR3 has 15 residues. The germline CDR1 and CDR2 sequences are SNHLY and FYNNEI. Antigen-specific CD4+ T cells expanded by the ViraFEST assay with viral peptide pools were then sequenced. Once cultured for roughly 10 days, the cells underwent separation to obtain CD4+ T cells. Participants received two doses of either the BNT162b2 or mRNA-1273 vaccine.

The sample consisted of CD4+ T cells from PBMCs cultured with SARS-CoV-2 spike peptides, taken after COVID-19 vaccination. V is TRBV2 and J is TRBJ2-2; 14 bases are a match to TRBD2. The receptor's source is a human donor who received a COVID-19 vaccine. Some clones in this sample may be carry-over from other donors' samples. In DNA form, the CDR3 reads TGTGCCAGCAGGGGGACTAGCGGGGGCACCGGGGAGCTGTTTTTT. Its translation is CASRGTSGGTGELFF. Using reference TRBV2 and TRBJ2-2 for the parts outside the CDR3, the full variable domain is EPEVTQTPSHQVTQMGQEVILRCVPISNHLYFYWYRQILGQKVEFLVSFYNNEISEKSEIFDDQFSVERPDGSNFTLKIRSTKLEDSAMYFCASRGTSGGTGELFFGEGSRLTVL.